The subject of this entry is one TCR beta chain. These data originate in a study of T cell clones after liver transplantation. Deletions cut 2 bases from V and 0 bases from J, with 7 bases between. Germline lookup yields CDR1 MNHNY and CDR2 SVGAGI (reference sequence). This CDR3 has 15 residues. Using immunoSEQ multiplex PCR, the repertoire was profiled, and TCRdb retains in-frame clones only, with some absent. The data show 98,000 or so clones, 82% seen once. This chain uses TRBV6-6 with TRBJ1-4, with no clear D. This sequence was found in a human donor who received a liver transplant. The specimen was CD4+ T cells from blood, collected before liver transplant. CDR3 coding DNA: TGTGCCAGCAGTTACAGGGCTACAACTAATGAAAAACTGTTTTTT. Its translation is CASSYRATTNEKLFF.